This passage covers 22 T cell receptor beta chains from one sample sequenced in a study of regulatory T cells. Study observations and caveats: In CD3G-deficient patients, conventional CD4+ T cells were enriched for hydrophobic CDR3 residues at positions 6 and 7.

No cognate antigen is known for these TCRs. Amplification used 52 TRBV primers and 13 TRBJ primers. The protocol was immunoSEQ multiplex PCR, while the TCRdb copy is restricted to in-frame clones and leaves out a portion. The sample shows over 35,000 clones, around 91% of them seen only once. Sequences were obtained from conventional CD4+ T cells sorted from blood. Receptors originate from a person between 18 and 30 years old with CD3G deficiency.

The chain employs TRBV5-1 and TRBJ2-5; 8 bases fit TRBD1. V gave up 5 bases and J gave up 5 bases; unmatched junction bases: 11. The length of the CDR3 is 15 residues. The V gene's germline CDR1 is SGHRS and CDR2 YFSETQ. The CDR3 is CASRYTGGQFETQYF. The CDR3 nucleotides are TGCGCCAGCAGATACACAGGGGGTCAGTTTGAGACCCAGTACTTC.

The chain joins TRBV28 to TRBJ1-3; no clear D gene. This CDR3 comprises 15 residues. V lost 7 bases and J lost 4, with 17 bases in between. CDR1 and CDR2 from the germline V gene are MDHEN and SYDVKM. Written as DNA, the CDR3 is TGTGCCAGCAAACACCCTGGAGGGCAAGGAAACACCATATATTTT. It codes for CASKHPGGQGNTIYF.

The chain couples TRBV28 to TRBJ1-4, with 8 nucleotides matching TRBD1. Germline lookup yields CDR1 MDHEN and CDR2 SYDVKM. Unmatched junction bases numbered 4, after V lost 3 bases and J lost 7 bases. The CDR3 runs to 14 residues. The chain's CDR3 is CASSFRGLGEKLFF. CDR3 DNA sequence: TGTGCCAGCAGTTTCAGGGGGCTCGGTGAAAAACTGTTTTTT.

This chain joins TRBV5-6 and TRBJ1-2, with a tentative D call TRBD1 (5 bases). V lost 1 base and J lost 4, with 14 bases in between. This CDR3 has 15 amino acids. The V gene's germline CDR1 is SGHDT and CDR2 YYEEEE. CDR3 nucleotide sequence: TGTGCCAGCAGCTTGCAGGGCCTGGTCCTCTATGGCTACACCTTC. This translates into CASSLQGLVLYGYTF.

The genes are TRBV6-6 and TRBJ2-1, with 7 bases fitting TRBD1. Germline V gives CDR1 MNHNY, CDR2 SVGAGI (reference sequence). The CDR3 runs to 13 residues. V lost 6 bases, J lost 10 bases, and 9 bases stayed unmatched. CDR3 nucleotide sequence: TGTGCCAGCAGCCCTGACAGGGTCGGCGAGCAGTTCTTC. Translation gives CASSPDRVGEQFF.

The V gene is TRBV18, the J gene TRBJ2-7; D remains unclear. The V gene's germline CDR1 is KGHSH and CDR2 LQKENI. The V gene lost 3 bases and the J gene lost 6 bases, with 12 bases spanning the gap. The CDR3 length is 13 residues. CDR3 sequence reads: CASSPEVWGEQYF. The CDR3 nucleotides are TGTGCCAGCTCACCCGAGGTTTGGGGCGAGCAGTACTTC.

The chain is built from TRBV11-2 and TRBJ2-1, with 13 bases that match TRBD2. V gave up 4 bases and J gave up 9 bases; unmatched junction bases: 6. Germline V gene sequence: CDR1 SGHAT, CDR2 FQNNGV. The CDR3 has 15 amino acids. CDR3 nucleotide sequence: TGTGCCAGCAGCTCGACTAGCGGGAGGTTGGGTGAGCAGTTCTTC. Translated, it gives CASSSTSGRLGEQFF.

This clone was counted once. The genes are TRBV5-1 and TRBJ2-7; TRBD2 matches 7 bases. Germline V gene lookup returns CDR1 SGHRS and CDR2 YFSETQ. The CDR3 consists of 16 residues. V shed 0 bases and J 2 bases; nucleotides not matched to a gene: 8. CDR3: CASSLEERGPTYEQYF. For the CDR3, the DNA is TGCGCCAGCAGCTTGGAGGAGCGGGGCCCTACCTACGAGCAGTACTTC.

The V call is TRBV28, the J call TRBJ2-2; possible D gene TRBD1, 6 bases. There are 17 residues in the CDR3. V gave up 0 bases and J gave up 1 base, with 12 bases separating them. Germline-derived CDR1 and CDR2 are MDHEN and SYDVKM. The CDR3 sequence is CASSLWKAQGNTGELFF. CDR3 coding DNA: TGTGCCAGCAGTTTATGGAAGGCACAGGGGAACACCGGGGAGCTGTTTTTT.

The rearrangement joins TRBV6-1 to TRBJ2-7; tentatively, D is TRBD2 (5 bases). The germline V and J ends were trimmed by 2 bases and 4 bases, with 6 bases remaining between them. Germline V gene data show CDR1 as MNHNS and CDR2 as SASEGT. This CDR3 is built from 12 residues. The CDR3 sequence is CASSESGYEQYF. The CDR3, as DNA: TGTGCCAGCAGTGAATCGGGGTACGAGCAGTACTTC.

This chain connects TRBV10-2 to TRBJ1-5; 9 nucleotides match TRBD1. The CDR3 covers 13 residues. CDR1 and CDR2 from the germline V gene are WSHSY and SAAADI. V was pared by 8 bases and J by 7 bases, with 6 bases of the junction left unmatched. The DNA of the CDR3 is TGCGCCAGCGGTAGGGACAGGGCACAGCCCCAGCATTTT. This gives the protein CASGRDRAQPQHF.

This clone occurred once. The J gene is TRBJ2-2, the V gene TRBV19; the D is unclear. Trimming stripped 5 bases from V and 5 bases from J, with 15 bases between. The CDR3 runs to 15 residues. Per germline, CDR1 LNHDA and CDR2 SQIVND (reference sequence). The CDR3 protein is CASSFSVTATGELFF. CDR3 bases: TGTGCCAGTAGTTTCTCGGTTACTGCAACCGGGGAGCTGTTTTTT.

V and J are TRBV28 and TRBJ2-6; no clear D gene. Trimming cost V 6 bases and J 0 bases, with 6 bases left between them. The germline V gene has CDR1 MDHEN and CDR2 SYDVKM. The CDR3 sequence is 14 residues long. The CDR3 region has the DNA TGTGCCAGCAGCCCATACTCTGGGGCCAACGTCCTGACTTTC. Translating gives CASSPYSGANVLTF.

CDR3 sequence reads: CASSKARGRYNEQFF. CDR3 nucleotides: TGTGCCAGCAGTAAGGCCAGGGGTAGGTACAATGAGCAGTTCTTC. This sequence joins TRBV28 and TRBJ2-1; TRBD1 might be the D (6 bases). Trimming stripped 5 bases from V and 4 bases from J, with 15 bases between. This CDR3 region has 15 residues. Germline V gene data show CDR1 as MDHEN and CDR2 as SYDVKM.

J is TRBJ2-7 and V is TRBV10-3; a weak D match, TRBD2 (7 bases). This CDR3 is built from 14 residues. Germline V gene data show CDR1 as ENHRY and CDR2 as SYGVKD. Between the trimmed V and J ends, which lost 4 bases and 3 bases, there was a span of 13 bases. The CDR3 here is CAISGKGGDYEQYF. CDR3 nucleotides: TGTGCCATCAGTGGTAAAGGGGGGGACTACGAGCAGTACTTC.

V and J are TRBV6-1 and TRBJ2-6; D tentatively fits TRBD1 or TRBD2 (7 bases each). Germline values: CDR1 MNHNS, CDR2 SASEGT. Trimming left V 1 base short and J 2 bases short, with 15 bases between. The CDR3 is made up of 18 amino acids. As DNA, the CDR3 is TGTGCCAGCAGTGAAGACCTGACAGGGAGGGCTGGGGCCAACGTCCTGACTTTC. Translated, it gives CASSEDLTGRAGANVLTF.

This chain connects TRBV7-8 to TRBJ1-1; the D gene is possibly TRBD1 (6 bases). The CDR3 is made up of 15 amino acids. The V and J ends lost 1 base and 5 bases respectively, with 14 bases between them. The germline gives CDR1 SGHVS, CDR2 FQNEAQ. In DNA form, the CDR3 reads TGTGCCAGCAGCTTAGGGCCCCAGGGGCGGACTGAAGCTTTCTTT. This sequence encodes CASSLGPQGRTEAFF.

The rearrangement joins TRBV28 to TRBJ2-1; D possibly corresponds to TRBD2 (6 bases). The CDR3 totals 16 residues. Trimming stripped 3 bases from V and 4 bases from J, with 16 bases between. Germline loops: CDR1 MDHEN, CDR2 SYDVKM. The CDR3 region has the DNA TGTGCCAGCAGTTTTGAGGGGCAGGGAGGTTACAATGAGCAGTTCTTC. It yields the protein CASSFEGQGGYNEQFF.

The DNA for the CDR3 is TGTGCCAGCAGCTTATCGGGGGTCGGGTACGAGCAGTACTTC. Translated, it gives CASSLSGVGYEQYF. The V gene is TRBV7-2, the J gene TRBJ2-7; D is perhaps TRBD2 (6 bases). V lost 2 bases and J lost 4, with 12 bases in between. This CDR3 spans 14 amino acids. Germline values: CDR1 SGHTA, CDR2 FQGNSA.

This clone turned up a few times. The chain has TRBV6-1 and TRBJ1-2; D may be TRBD1 (5 bases). Trimming left V 3 bases short and J 5 bases short, with 7 bases between. Germline assignment: CDR1 MNHNS and CDR2 SASEGT. This CDR3 is 12 amino acids long. CDR3 nucleotides: TGTGCCAGCAGTGAGGGACGGTATGGCTACACCTTC. Amino acids: CASSEGRYGYTF.

This clone was observed once. The gene calls are TRBV18 and TRBJ2-5, with D possibly TRBD1 on 6 matching bases. Trimming shortened V by 3 bases and J by 5 bases, and 13 bases separated the two germline ends. CDR3 size: 14 residues. The germline CDR1 and CDR2 sequences are KGHSH and LQKENI. Written as DNA, the CDR3 is TGTGCCAGCTCACCGTCGGGCAGGGGTGAGACCCAGTACTTC. Its protein product is CASSPSGRGETQYF. The entire variable domain, with the rest obtained from reference TRBV18 and TRBJ2-5, is as follows: NAGVMQNPRHLVRRRGQEARLRCSPMKGHSHVYWYRQLPEEGLKFMVYLQKENIIDESGMPKERFSAEFPKEGPSILRIQQVVRGDSAAYFCASSPSGRGETQYFGPGTRLLVL.

V gene TRBV7-9 combines with J gene TRBJ2-3; a possible D gene is TRBD2 (5 bases). Trimming removed 3 bases from V and 2 bases from J, with 12 bases in between. The CDR3 is made up of 15 amino acids. Germline V CDR1 and CDR2: SEHNR, FQNEAQ (reference sequence). This CDR3 is CASSFGRAYTDTQYF. In nucleotides, the CDR3 is TGTGCCAGCAGCTTCGGGCGGGCCTACACAGATACGCAGTATTTT.